One sample yielded the 5 T cell receptor beta chains listed below, sequenced in a study of blood T cells in healthy people across ages (dated by TCRdb to the mid-2010s). The library was made by 5' RACE. The sequencing machine was an Illumina HiSeq 2500. The second PCR ran for roughly 7 to 11 cycles and used a J-beta primer mix along with a sample-barcoded 5' primer. Using fastp at Q25 and MiXCR, TCRdb reprocessed the public reads and kept productive beta chains. All rows with the same CDR3 protein become a single entry with the most common DNA and genes. This sample comprises 890,000 or so distinct CDR3 sequences, approximately 59% of them detected only once. 25% to 35% of the sample goes to the ten largest clones. The specimen was blood. The receptors come from a man younger than 40 in good health.

This clonotype was counted a few times. The rearrangement joins TRBV29-1 to TRBJ1-2; 10 bases align to TRBD1. CDR3 length: 13 amino acids. Germline V gives CDR1 SQVTM, CDR2 ANQGSEA. The trim removed 6 bases at V and 2 bases at J, leaving 3 bases unmatched. CDR3 coding DNA: TGCAGCGTGTTGGGACAGGGGAACTATGGCTACACCTTC. Translating gives CSVLGQGNYGYTF.

The table lists this clonotype with a few counts. The rearrangement uses TRBV29-1 and TRBJ1-1; 7 bases align to TRBD1. The V and J ends lost 7 bases and 4 bases, in that order; junction bases with no gene match: 12. Germline assignment: CDR1 SQVTM and CDR2 ANQGSEA. The CDR3 covers 14 residues. This chain's CDR3 is CSGNSGGRGTEAFF. The CDR3 nucleotides read TGCAGCGGTAACTCAGGGGGACGGGGCACTGAAGCTTTCTTT.

This clonotype came up many times. The chain joins TRBV7-3 to TRBJ2-5, with D possibly TRBD1 on 6 matching bases. TRBJ2-7 matches the DNA end more closely, so the J call is doubtful. This CDR3 is built from 13 residues. CDR1 is SGHTA and CDR2 is FQGTGA in the germline V gene. CDR3 protein: CASSLGGWFEQYF. The CDR3 DNA reads as TGTGCCAGCAGCTTAGGGGGCTGGTTCGAGCAGTACTTC.

The CDR3 protein is CSARDPFTNQPQHF. In nucleotides, the CDR3 is TGCAGTGCTAGAGATCCTTTTACGAATCAGCCCCAGCATTTT. The chain employs TRBV20-1 and TRBJ1-5, with D hard to call. This CDR3 is built from 14 residues. V gave up 0 bases and J gave up 4 bases, with 10 bases separating them. Per the germline V gene, CDR1 is DFQATT and CDR2 is SNEGSKA (reference sequence).

The gene calls are TRBV6-1 and TRBJ2-3, with 8 bases lining up with TRBD2. The CDR3 is 17 amino acids. With V trimmed by 0 bases and J by 6 bases, 11 bases remained unmatched. Germline CDR1 MNHNS, CDR2 SASEGT. The CDR3 DNA reads as TGTGCCAGCAGTGAAGCGCGATACGGGGGGGCAAGGGATACGCAGTATTTT. Translating gives CASSEARYGGARDTQYF.